This T cell receptor beta chain was observed in a study of cytomegalovirus exposure and HLA in healthy donors. Primers included in the PCR were 60 Vbeta and 13 Jbeta primers. The data were produced by immunoSEQ multiplex PCR, yet TCRdb's version contains in-frame clones alone and is incomplete. The sample lists roughly 120,000 clones; around four fifths were seen once. The CDR3 runs to 16 residues. CDR1 is MNHEY and CDR2 is SMNVEV in the germline V gene (reference sequence). With 5 bases removed from V and 0 bases from J, the gap between germline ends came to 13 bases. Material for sequencing was PBMCs. This clonotype was sampled from a human donor in good health. The rearrangement links TRBV27 to TRBJ1-4; no clear D. DNA of the CDR3: TGTGCCAGCAGTCAAACCCCCACAGCAACTAATGAAAAACTGTTTTTT. Its protein product is CASSQTPTATNEKLFF.